Each of the 7 T cell receptor beta chains below was sequenced from the same sample in a study of cytomegalovirus exposure and HLA in healthy donors. Vbeta (60) and Jbeta (13) primers were used in the PCR. Method: immunoSEQ multiplex PCR; TCRdb's copy keeps in-frame clones and lacks some. The data show fewer than 100,000 clones, approximately 76% seen once. Input material: PBMCs. The receptors derive from a man aged 35 to 55 in good health and CMV-seronegative.

The chain is built from TRBV6-6 and TRBJ1-1, with D possibly being TRBD1 (5 bases). Germline CDR1 is MNHNY and CDR2 is SVGAGI (reference sequence). There are 14 residues in the CDR3. The V gene lost 4 bases and the J gene lost 0 bases, with 9 bases spanning the gap. CDR3 coding DNA: TGTGCCAGCAGTTTCGGGGGGATGAACACTGAAGCTTTCTTT. It is translated as CASSFGGMNTEAFF.

CDR3 sequence reads: CSVWGSSSGNTIYF. In DNA form, the CDR3 reads TGCAGCGTTTGGGGCAGCTCCTCTGGAAACACCATATATTTT. J is TRBJ1-3 and V is TRBV29-1; D is perhaps TRBD1 (5 bases). With 5 bases removed from V and 0 bases from J, the gap between germline ends came to 11 bases. Germline lookup yields CDR1 SQVTM and CDR2 ANQGSEA. The CDR3 covers 14 residues.

The gene calls are TRBV7-9 and TRBJ2-5; D is perhaps TRBD1 (6 bases). The end of the DNA is better explained by TRBJ2-7, so the J call may be wrong. CDR3 size: 14 residues. CDR1 is SEHNR, CDR2 FQNEAQ, per germline (reference sequence). In nucleotides, the CDR3 is TGTGCCAGCAGCTCCGACAGGACCAACTACGAGCAGTACTTC. Its translation is CASSSDRTNYEQYF.

This clone was found a few times. The gene calls are TRBV7-6 and TRBJ2-1, with a weak D call TRBD1 (6 bases). The ends were cut back, 3 bases at V and 1 base at J, with 7 bases in the middle. The CDR3 extends over 14 amino acids. The V gene's germline CDR1 is SGHVS and CDR2 FNYEAQ. The CDR3 region has the DNA TGTGCCAGCAGCTTGAGGGGGTCCTACAATGAGCAGTTCTTC. This translates into CASSLRGSYNEQFF.

The chain links TRBV7-2 to TRBJ1-1; D uncertain. This CDR3 region has 13 residues. Per the germline V gene, CDR1 is SGHTA and CDR2 is FQGNSA. Trimming removed 8 bases at V and 2 bases at J, with 12 bases between. CDR3 loop: CASGRPYNTEAFF. CDR3 coding DNA: TGTGCCAGCGGCAGGCCCTACAACACTGAAGCTTTCTTT. Variable domain in full (rest from reference TRBV7-2 and TRBJ1-1): GAGVSQSPSNKVTEKGKDVELRCDPISGHTALYWYRQSLGQGLEFLIYFQGNSAPDKSGLPSDRFSAERTGGSVSTLTIQRTQQEDSAVYLCASGRPYNTEAFFGQGTRLTVV.

This sequence joins TRBV6-5 and TRBJ1-1; TRBD1 is a possible D gene (6 bases). CDR1 and CDR2 from the germline V gene are MNHEY and SVGAGI. The CDR3 has 14 amino acids. Trimming shortened V by 5 bases and J by 4 bases, and 14 bases separated the two germline ends. The CDR3 coding sequence is TGTGCCAGCAGTCAATCCACAGGGAGCACTGAAGCTTTCTTT. The encoded protein is CASSQSTGSTEAFF.

The chain links TRBV6-6 to TRBJ2-7, with D perhaps TRBD1 (6 bases). Germline V gene lookup returns CDR1 MNHNY and CDR2 SVGAGI (reference sequence). This CDR3 is built from 14 residues. The ends were cut back, 8 bases at V and 4 bases at J, with 18 bases in the middle. CDR3 DNA sequence: TGTGCCAGCCGGAGACAGGCGAGTGGTTACGAGCAGTACTTC. It codes for CASRRQASGYEQYF.